This T cell receptor beta chain stems from a study of cytomegalovirus exposure and HLA in healthy donors. Overall study: Both the 100 to 150 validation repertoires and the 600 to 700 first-cohort repertoires used the same platform, as reported by a later analysis.

The study drew the donors from its roughly 120-subject validation cohort, separate from the roughly 670-subject first cohort. Clones were read by immunoSEQ multiplex PCR, and TCRdb kept only the in-frame ones, dropping some. The profile shows under 250,000 clones, around 78% of them singletons. The CDR3 consists of 14 residues. The germline V gene encodes CDR1 SQVTM and CDR2 ANQGSEA. V lost 7 bases, J lost 5 bases, and 20 bases lay in between. The gene calls are TRBV29-1 and TRBJ1-2; unclear D gene. The TCR sequence derives from a woman under 30 in good health and CMV-seronegative. The sample consisted of PBMCs. The CDR3 loop is CSAVGRGRSYGYTF. The CDR3 bases are TGCAGCGCCGTCGGCCGGGGTCGATCTTATGGCTACACCTTC.